Below, one TCR beta chain is given with its context. The antigen remains undetermined. The record originates from a study of cytomegalovirus exposure and HLA in healthy donors. About the research overall: The roughly 120 validation repertoires matched the 666 first-cohort repertoires in platform, a later analysis reported.

Study-level results: Per published reports, the classifier diagnosed cytomegalovirus status with high specificity and sensitivity. First-cohort TCR clusters were later found to tend to co-occur in the roughly 110 validation repertoires. A few CMV-associated chains proved CMV antigen-specific in vitro.

Using immunoSEQ multiplex PCR, the repertoire was profiled, and TCRdb retains in-frame clones only, with some absent. The sample yields 220,000 or so clones, about nine tenths seen once. Germline V lookup: CDR1 GTSNPN, CDR2 SVGIG (reference sequence). V lost 0 bases to trimming and J lost 2 bases; unmatched junction nucleotides: 3. This CDR3 region has 15 residues. This clonotype originated in a woman between 18 and 29 years old in good health and CMV-seronegative. V gene TRBV30 combines with J gene TRBJ2-1; 8 bases match TRBD1. Sequencing was carried out using PBMCs. The CDR3 sequence: CAWSVGTGPYNEQFF. CDR3 sequence (DNA): TGTGCCTGGAGTGTAGGGACAGGCCCCTACAATGAGCAGTTCTTC.